What follows describes a single T cell receptor beta chain. The record originates from a study of T cell changes during pregnancy in multiple sclerosis. The CDR3 consists of 13 residues. Germline V CDR1 and CDR2: MDHEN, SYDVKM. V was clipped by 4 bases and J by 7 bases, with 13 bases between them. This table comes from immunoSEQ multiplex PCR, and its TCRdb copy is limited to in-frame clones, with some not included. Of under 80,000 clones detected, 75% to 95% appear once; the ten largest clones hold approximately 0.43%. This sequence was found in a female donor with multiple sclerosis, enrolled in a pregnancy study. V gene TRBV28 combines with J gene TRBJ2-5, with D possibly matching TRBD2 (6 bases). The sample was CD4+ T cells from peripheral blood mononuclear cells, taken in the second trimester of pregnancy. The CDR3 nucleotides read TGTGCCAGCAGTTCTTTGGGGGGAGGGACCCAGTACTTC. This gives the protein CASSSLGGGTQYF.